This paragraph covers one T cell receptor beta chain sequence. Its antigen is not identified. Data came from immunoSEQ multiplex PCR; TCRdb stores just in-frame clones and leaves some out. The table shows 75,000 to 90,000 clones, with 80% to 90% occurring only once. CDR1 is SGHDT, CDR2 YYEEEE, per germline. This CDR3 contains 14 residues. The V and J ends lost 0 bases and 6 bases, in that order; junction bases with no gene match: 2. These data come from a study of T cell responses to AZD1222 COVID-19 vaccine. Notes on the study in general: Clonal diversity was possibly underestimated, and the donors were mostly white British, with more females. Spike was spanned by vaccine-associated CD4 TCRs, which were dominant at 160-218 and 743-854.

This clonotype originated in an adult who received the AZD1222 COVID-19 vaccine. Source: peripheral blood, taken 28 days after the second AZD1222 dose. The chain combines TRBV5-6 with TRBJ2-1; 8 nucleotides agree with TRBD2. CDR3 in amino acids: CASSLGTSSNEQFF. The CDR3 DNA follows: TGTGCCAGCAGCTTGGGGACTAGCAGCAATGAGCAGTTCTTC.